This is a list of T cell receptor beta chains from one sample in a study of blood T cell repertoires in COVID-19. Here immunoSEQ multiplex PCR was the method, and the copy in TCRdb shows in-frame clones only, minus some. The sample comprises about 200,000 clones, over 75% of which are singletons, and 0.53% rests with the top ten. Sequences were obtained from peripheral blood. These receptor sequences come from a man over 45 with acute or convalescent COVID-19. Each CDR3 is given with its conserved first and last residue. The D gene is left open where the match is weak. Clone size is not always given. Where it is, it says once, few, many or a class for expanded clones.

d_call,v_call,cdr3_length,clone_size,j_call,cdr3_aa,cdr3_nt
TRBD2,TRBV5-5,15,.,TRBJ2-3,CASSLAGGLTDTQYF,TGTGCCAGCAGCTTAGCGGGGGGCCTCACAGATACGCAGTATTTT
TRBD1,TRBV14,14,once,TRBJ2-5,CASTRTGLEETQYF,TGTGCCAGCACTCGGACAGGGCTGGAGGAGACCCAGTACTTC
TRBD1,TRBV7-8,18,.,TRBJ2-1,CASSPPRIRGSSYNEQFF,TGTGCCAGCAGCCCGCCCCGGATCAGGGGGTCGTCCTACAATGAGCAGTTCTTC
TRBD2,TRBV2,18,.,TRBJ2-7,CASRALGTSGRAAHEQYF,TGTGCCAGCAGGGCCCTCGGGACTAGCGGGAGGGCCGCCCACGAGCAGTACTTC
TRBD1,TRBV29-1,14,.,TRBJ1-4,CSGINGGNRGKLFF,TGCAGCGGAATTAATGGGGGGAACAGGGGGAAACTGTTTTTT
.,TRBV19,16,.,TRBJ2-2,CASSIGTAGNTGELFF,TGTGCCAGTAGTATAGGGACAGCCGGGAACACCGGGGAGCTGTTTTTT
TRBD2,TRBV19,16,.,TRBJ2-5,CASSIDGTSGRETQYF,TGTGCCAGTAGTATAGACGGGACTAGCGGGAGAGAGACCCAGTACTTC
TRBD2,TRBV5-4,15,.,TRBJ2-5,CASSPSGRTAWTQYF,TGTGCCAGCAGCCCTAGCGGGAGGACCGCCTGGACCCAGTACTTC
.,TRBV18,15,.,TRBJ1-2,CASSPPKGALYGYTF,TGTGCCAGCTCACCACCGAAAGGGGCTCTCTATGGCTACACCTTC
.,TRBV10-3,13,.,TRBJ2-2,CAISYDTPGELFF,TGTGCCATCAGTTACGACACCCCCGGGGAGCTGTTTTTT
.,TRBV2,13,.,TRBJ1-1,CASSEGNSPRAFF,TGTGCCAGCAGTGAAGGAAACAGCCCCCGGGCTTTCTTT
TRBD1,TRBV2,18,.,TRBJ2-4,CASSEEGLDRVTKNIQYF,TGTGCCAGCAGTGAAGAGGGATTGGACAGGGTTACCAAAAACATTCAGTACTTC
.,TRBV6-5,13,.,TRBJ2-3,CASSQGSTDTQYF,TGTGCCAGCAGCCAGGGTAGCACAGATACGCAGTATTTT
TRBD2,TRBV19,15,.,TRBJ2-3,CASSKAGGITDTQYF,TGTGCCAGTAGTAAGGCGGGGGGCATCACAGATACGCAGTATTTT
TRBD2,TRBV5-1,17,.,TRBJ2-1,CASSLELAGSSYNEQFF,TGCGCCAGCAGCTTGGAACTAGCGGGGAGCTCCTACAATGAGCAGTTCTTC
.,TRBV28,13,.,TRBJ1-4,CASSFAGNEKLFF,TGTGCCAGCAGTTTCGCGGGGAATGAAAAACTGTTTTTT